Following are 7 T cell receptor beta chains from one sample sequenced in a study of T cells in Graves' hyperthyroidism and ophthalmopathy. The CDR3 regions of TCR beta were amplified from RNA transcripts. HTBI primers drove first-round RT-PCR of the TCR CDR3. TCRdb independently ran MiXCR on the multiplex PCR reads; one entry per CDR3 protein. Among 490,000 or so distinct CDR3 sequences listed, about 15% were seen once. Material for sequencing was blood. Every receptor here comes from a woman aged 30 to 39 with Graves' ophthalmopathy.

This clonotype was seen repeatedly, ten times or more. V usage is TRBV20-1 and J usage is TRBJ2-5, with D possibly being TRBD1 or TRBD2 (5 bases each). This CDR3 is built from 14 residues. Between the trimmed V and J ends, which lost 4 bases and 4 bases, there was a span of 16 bases. Germline V gene data show CDR1 as DFQATT and CDR2 as SNEGSKA (reference sequence). CDR3 DNA sequence: TGCAGTGCTATCGACCCGGGACGGACAGAGACCCAGTACTTC. Its translation is CSAIDPGRTETQYF.

Comments on this clonotype: A read error may explain this, as a much larger clone is one base away. The V gene is TRBV28, the J gene TRBJ2-1; TRBD2 agrees at 8 bases. Judging by the DNA end, TRBJ2-7 fits better; the J call may be wrong. This CDR3 is 13 amino acids long. Germline CDR1 is MDHEN and CDR2 is SYDVKM. Here the CDR3 reads CASRVAGYNEQYF. The CDR3 region has the DNA TGTGCCAGCAGAGTAGCGGGGTACAATGAGCAGTACTTC.

This clonotype has ten or more counts. The chain combines TRBV28 with TRBJ2-7; D is undetermined. Germline CDR1 is MDHEN and CDR2 is SYDVKM. The V gene lost 5 bases and the J gene lost 6 bases, with 20 bases spanning the gap. The CDR3 consists of 15 residues. The CDR3 DNA reads TGTGCCAGCAGTACTTCTAAGAAGGCGAATTGCGAGCAGTACTTC. Protein product: CASSTSKKANCEQYF.

A few counts support this clonotype. The chain uses TRBV9 and TRBJ2-3, with TRBD1 identical over 12 bases. V shed 5 bases and J 6 bases; nucleotides not matched to a gene: 10. CDR1 and CDR2 (germline): SGDLS, YYNGEE. The CDR3 has 16 residues. CDR3 region: CASSFPGQGASDTQYF. DNA of the CDR3: TGTGCCAGCAGTTTCCCGGGACAGGGGGCATCGGATACGCAGTATTTT.

The chain links TRBV7-2 to TRBJ2-5; 11 nucleotides align to TRBD2. The germline V gene has CDR1 SGHTA and CDR2 FQGNSA. The length of the CDR3 is 16 residues. V lost 4 bases, J lost 2 bases, and 6 bases stayed unmatched. DNA of the CDR3: TGTGCCAGCAGCTGGACGACTAGCGGGGAGCAAGAGACCCAGTACTTC. Translating it yields CASSWTTSGEQETQYF.

The CDR3: CSVQDPGTVSYEQYF. The CDR3 DNA reads as TGCAGTGTTCAAGATCCCGGGACAGTGTCCTACGAGCAGTACTTC. The chain couples TRBV20-1 to TRBJ2-7; 7 bases agree with TRBD1. CDR1 and CDR2 from the germline V gene are DFQATT and SNEGSKA (reference sequence). V was clipped by 7 bases and J by 1 base; unmatched bases: 13. This CDR3 has 15 amino acids.

This clonotype was counted between two and nine times. The rearrangement uses TRBV29-1 and TRBJ1-2, with D unresolved. Germline V gene sequence: CDR1 SQVTM, CDR2 ANQGSEA. The V end lost 4 bases, the J end lost 0 bases, and 12 bases lay between the germline ends. This CDR3 has 14 residues. Written as DNA, the CDR3 is TGCAGCGTTGTGGCCCGATTAGCTAACTATGGCTACACCTTC. This sequence encodes CSVVARLANYGYTF.